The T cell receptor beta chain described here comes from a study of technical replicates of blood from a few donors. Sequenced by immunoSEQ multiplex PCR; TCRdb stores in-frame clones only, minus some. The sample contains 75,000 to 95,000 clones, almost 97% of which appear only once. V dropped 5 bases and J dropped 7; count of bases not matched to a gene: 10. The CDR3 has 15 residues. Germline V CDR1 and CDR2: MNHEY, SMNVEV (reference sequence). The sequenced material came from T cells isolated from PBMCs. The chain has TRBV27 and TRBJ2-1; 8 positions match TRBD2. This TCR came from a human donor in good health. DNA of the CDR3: TGTGCCAGCAGTGTCCTGACTAGCGACCTGAATGAGCAGTTCTTC. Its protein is CASSVLTSDLNEQFF.